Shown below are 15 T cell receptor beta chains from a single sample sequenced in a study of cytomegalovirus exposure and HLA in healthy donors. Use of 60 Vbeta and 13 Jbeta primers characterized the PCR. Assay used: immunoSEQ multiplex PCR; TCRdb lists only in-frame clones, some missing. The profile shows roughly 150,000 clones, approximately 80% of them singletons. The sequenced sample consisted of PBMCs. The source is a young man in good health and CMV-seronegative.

The CDR3 sequence: CASSEPTGRGLDFYEQYF. The CDR3 bases are TGCGCCAGCAGCGAACCGACAGGGCGGGGACTAGACTTTTACGAGCAGTACTTC. The V and J genes are TRBV5-1 and TRBJ2-7; D possibly corresponds to TRBD2 (8 bases). V was pared by 4 bases and J by 4 bases, with 27 bases between. CDR3 length: 18 residues. Looked up from germline, CDR1 is SGHRS and CDR2 is YFSETQ.

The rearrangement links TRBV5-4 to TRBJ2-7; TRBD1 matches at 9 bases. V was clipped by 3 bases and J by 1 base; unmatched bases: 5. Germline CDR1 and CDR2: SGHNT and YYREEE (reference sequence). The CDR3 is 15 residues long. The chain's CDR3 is CASSSGQGQSYEQYF. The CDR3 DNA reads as TGTGCCAGCAGCTCGGGACAGGGACAGTCCTACGAGCAGTACTTC.

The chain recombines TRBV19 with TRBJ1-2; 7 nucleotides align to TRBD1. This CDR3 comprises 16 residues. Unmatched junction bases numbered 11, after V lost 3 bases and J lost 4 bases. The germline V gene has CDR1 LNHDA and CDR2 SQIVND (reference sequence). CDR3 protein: CASSIKGQQIGYGYTF. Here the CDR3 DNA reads TGTGCCAGTAGTATCAAGGGACAGCAGATCGGCTATGGCTACACCTTC.

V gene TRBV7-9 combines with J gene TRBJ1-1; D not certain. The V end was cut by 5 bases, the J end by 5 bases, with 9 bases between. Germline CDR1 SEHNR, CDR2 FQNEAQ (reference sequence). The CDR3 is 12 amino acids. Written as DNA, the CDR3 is TGTGCCAGCAGCGCAGAGGGAACTGAAGCTTTCTTT. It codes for CASSAEGTEAFF.

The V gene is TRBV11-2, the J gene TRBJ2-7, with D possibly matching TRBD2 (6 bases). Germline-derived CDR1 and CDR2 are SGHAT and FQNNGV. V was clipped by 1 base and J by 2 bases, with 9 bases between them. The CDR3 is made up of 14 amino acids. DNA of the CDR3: TGTGCCAGCAGCTTAGGGAGGGAGACCTACGAGCAGTACTTC. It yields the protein CASSLGRETYEQYF.

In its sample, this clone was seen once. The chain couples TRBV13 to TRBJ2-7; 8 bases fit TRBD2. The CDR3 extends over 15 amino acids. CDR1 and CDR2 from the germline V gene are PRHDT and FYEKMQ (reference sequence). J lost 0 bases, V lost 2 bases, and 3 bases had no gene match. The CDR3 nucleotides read TGTGCCAGCAGCTTACAGCGGGAGAACTCCTACGAGCAGTACTTC. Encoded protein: CASSLQRENSYEQYF.

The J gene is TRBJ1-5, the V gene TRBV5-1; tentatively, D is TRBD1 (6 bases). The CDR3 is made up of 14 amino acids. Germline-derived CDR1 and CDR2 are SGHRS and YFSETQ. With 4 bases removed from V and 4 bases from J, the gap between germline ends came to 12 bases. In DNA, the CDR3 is TGCGCCAGCAGCGAGACAGGATTAAATCAGCCCCAGCATTTT. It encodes CASSETGLNQPQHF.

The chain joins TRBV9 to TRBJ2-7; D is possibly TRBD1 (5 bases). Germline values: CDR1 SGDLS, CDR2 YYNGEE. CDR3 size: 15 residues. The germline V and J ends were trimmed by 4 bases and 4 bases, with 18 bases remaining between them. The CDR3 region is CASSPAAGHLYEQYF. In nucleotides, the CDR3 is TGTGCCAGCAGCCCCGCTGCCGGACACCTTTACGAGCAGTACTTC.

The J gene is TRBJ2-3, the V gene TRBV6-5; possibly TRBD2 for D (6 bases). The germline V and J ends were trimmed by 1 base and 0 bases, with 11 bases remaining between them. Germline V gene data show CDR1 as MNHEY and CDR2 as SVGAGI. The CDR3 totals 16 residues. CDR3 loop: CASSYWSGLSTDTQYF. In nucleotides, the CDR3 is TGTGCCAGCAGTTACTGGAGCGGGCTTAGCACAGATACGCAGTATTTT.

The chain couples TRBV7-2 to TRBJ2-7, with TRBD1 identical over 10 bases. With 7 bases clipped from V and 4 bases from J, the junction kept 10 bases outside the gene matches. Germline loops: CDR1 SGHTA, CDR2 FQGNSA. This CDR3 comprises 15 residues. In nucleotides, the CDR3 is TGTGCCAGCAACCATCCCGGGACAGGGGCTTACGAGCAGTACTTC. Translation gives CASNHPGTGAYEQYF.

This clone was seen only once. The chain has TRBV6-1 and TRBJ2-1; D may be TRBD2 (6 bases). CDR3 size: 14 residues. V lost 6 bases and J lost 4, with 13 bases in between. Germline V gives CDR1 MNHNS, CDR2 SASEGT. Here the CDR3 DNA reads TGTGCCAGCAGGATTAGCGGTATTTACAATGAGCAGTTCTTC. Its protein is CASRISGIYNEQFF.

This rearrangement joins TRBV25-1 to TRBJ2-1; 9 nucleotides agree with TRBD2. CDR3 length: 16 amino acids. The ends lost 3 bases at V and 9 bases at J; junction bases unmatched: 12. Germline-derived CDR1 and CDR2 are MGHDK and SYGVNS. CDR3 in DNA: TGTGCCAGCAGTGATAGGTTAGCGGGAGTAGTAGGTGAGCAGTTCTTC. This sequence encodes CASSDRLAGVVGEQFF.

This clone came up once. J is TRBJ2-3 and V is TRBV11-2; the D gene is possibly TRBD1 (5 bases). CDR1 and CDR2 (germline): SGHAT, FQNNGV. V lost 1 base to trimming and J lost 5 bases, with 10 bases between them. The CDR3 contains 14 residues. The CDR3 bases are TGTGCCAGCAGCTTAGCAGGGCTGGGAGATACGCAGTATTTT. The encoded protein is CASSLAGLGDTQYF.

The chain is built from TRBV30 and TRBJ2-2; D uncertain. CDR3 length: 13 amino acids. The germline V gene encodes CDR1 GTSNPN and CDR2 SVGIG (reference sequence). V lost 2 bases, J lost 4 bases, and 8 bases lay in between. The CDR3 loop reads CAWSPTVTGELFF. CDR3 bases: TGTGCCTGGAGTCCGACTGTCACCGGGGAGCTGTTTTTT.

CDR3: CASSRKARVQEQYF. CDR3 in DNA: TGTGCCAGCTCTCGGAAAGCGAGAGTACAAGAGCAGTACTTC. The chain recombines TRBV5-8 with TRBJ2-7; D is uncertain. This CDR3 region has 14 residues. Germline CDR1 and CDR2: SGHTS and YDEGEE. Trimming left V 7 bases short and J 7 bases short, with 21 bases between.